What follows are 30 T cell receptor beta chains derived from one specimen sequenced in a study of OX40 agonist ivuxolimab in advanced cancers. Assay: immunoSEQ multiplex PCR; the TCRdb copy retains only in-frame clones and omits some. The table records about 130,000 clones, approximately 94% of them present only once. The sequencing here drew on CD4+ or CD8+ T cells sorted from blood, taken in a trial of the OX40 agonist ivuxolimab. The receptor set was obtained from an adult with an advanced solid tumor such as melanoma, head and neck, liver or kidney cancer.

The CDR3 reads CASSSRTGGNQPQHF. The CDR3 coding sequence is TGTGCCAGCAGCTCGCGGACTGGGGGGAATCAGCCCCAGCATTTT. The V gene is TRBV11-2, the J gene TRBJ1-5; TRBD1 is a possible D gene (5 bases). V was clipped by 4 bases and J by 4 bases, with 14 bases between them. Germline lookup yields CDR1 SGHAT and CDR2 FQNNGV. The CDR3 contains 15 residues.

This clone was seen only a few times. The rearrangement joins TRBV5-1 to TRBJ1-1, with D perhaps matching TRBD1 (6 bases). Germline V CDR1 and CDR2: SGHRS, YFSETQ. The germline V and J ends were trimmed by 3 bases and 1 base, with 7 bases remaining between them. This CDR3 comprises 13 residues. CDR3 region: CASSSQGNTEAFF. The CDR3 coding sequence is TGCGCCAGCAGCTCACAGGGGAACACTGAAGCTTTCTTT.

This clone was seen a single time. The junction departs from germline at one end; a sequencing error may be responsible. DNA of the CDR3: TGTGCCAGCAGCGTAGCGGGGGGGGGAGAGACCCAGTACTTC. Residues: CASSVAGGGETQYF. The chain recombines TRBV7-9 with TRBJ2-5; 11 nucleotides align to TRBD2. CDR1 and CDR2 (germline): SEHNR, FQNEAQ (reference sequence). This CDR3 comprises 14 residues.

This clone was observed a single time. The rearrangement joins TRBV7-2 to TRBJ2-1; 8 nucleotides line up with TRBD1. The CDR3 is 13 residues long. V trimming: 4 bases; J trimming: 8 bases; junction bases outside the gene matches: 4. Germline lookup yields CDR1 SGHTA and CDR2 FQGNSA. CDR3 nucleotides: TGTGCCAGCAGCTCACAGGGGGAGGATGAGCAGTTCTTC. Its translation: CASSSQGEDEQFF.

This clone is a singleton in its sample. This chain links TRBV6-7 with TRBJ2-3; the D gene is possibly TRBD2 (5 bases). TRBV6-7 is known as an ORF, though its function is uncertain. V was cut by 2 bases and J by 2 bases, with 20 bases left in between. The CDR3 runs to 18 residues. The CDR3 reads CASSYPTARLALTDTQYF. CDR3 DNA: TGTGCCAGCAGTTACCCCACCGCCCGGCTAGCACTCACAGATACGCAGTATTTT.

The chain has TRBV5-1 and TRBJ2-5; 7 bases align to TRBD2. J was trimmed by 3 bases and V by 0 bases; bases with no gene match: 5. The CDR3 spans 15 residues. Germline V lookup: CDR1 SGHRS, CDR2 YFSETQ. The CDR3 region has the DNA TGCGCCAGCAGCTTGGCCGGGACTATCGAAGAGACCCAGTACTTC. Translating it yields CASSLAGTIEETQYF.

The rearrangement links TRBV2 to TRBJ1-3, with D maybe TRBD1 (6 bases). This CDR3 contains 15 residues. Germline V lookup: CDR1 SNHLY, CDR2 FYNNEI. Trimming removed 6 bases from V and 0 bases from J, with 12 bases in between. CDR3 amino acids: CASRGQPFSGNTIYF. For the CDR3, the DNA is TGTGCCAGCAGAGGACAGCCTTTCTCTGGAAACACCATATATTTT. Drawing the rest from reference TRBV2 and TRBJ1-3, the complete variable domain is EPEVTQTPSHQVTQMGQEVILRCVPISNHLYFYWYRQILGQKVEFLVSFYNNEISEKSEIFDDQFSVERPDGSNFTLKIRSTKLEDSAMYFCASRGQPFSGNTIYFGEGSWLTVV.

This clone was seen just once. This chain links TRBV28 with TRBJ2-5; weak D call: TRBD1 (7 bases). The CDR3 loop spans 17 amino acids. The germline V gene has CDR1 MDHEN and CDR2 SYDVKM. Deletions cut 7 bases from V and 5 bases from J, with 26 bases between. CDR3 DNA: TGTGCCAGCAACTGGGGGTGGGGGGACAGTGGCAAGGAGACCCAGTACTTC. Its translation: CASNWGWGDSGKETQYF.

The chain is built from TRBV6-5 and TRBJ1-1; D is possibly TRBD1 (5 bases). This CDR3 spans 15 amino acids. The germline V gene has CDR1 MNHEY and CDR2 SVGAGI. The ends were cut back, 4 bases at V and 1 base at J, with 13 bases in the middle. The CDR3 DNA sequence: TGTGCCAGCAGTTCCCTTCGGGGGGGGAACACTGAAGCTTTCTTT. This translates into CASSSLRGGNTEAFF.

V usage is TRBV18 and J usage is TRBJ2-7; 8 nucleotides line up with TRBD2. The CDR3 is 14 amino acids. CDR1 is KGHSH, CDR2 LQKENI, per germline. The V segment lost 3 bases and the J segment 2 bases; nucleotides outside the gene matches: 3. CDR3 sequence reads: CASSPLAGPYEQYF. DNA for the CDR3: TGTGCCAGCTCACCCCTAGCGGGCCCCTACGAGCAGTACTTC.

The chain joins TRBV7-2 to TRBJ2-5, with TRBD2 matching 7 bases. Judging by the DNA end, TRBJ2-7 fits better; the J call may be wrong. Germline CDR1 and CDR2: SGHTA and FQGNSA. The CDR3 is 14 amino acids. CDR3 in amino acids: CASSLGGSVDEQYF. The DNA for the CDR3 is TGTGCCAGCAGCTTGGGGGGGAGTGTTGACGAGCAGTACTTC.

The chain links TRBV6-1 to TRBJ2-7, with D possibly matching TRBD2 (5 bases). Trimming cost V 10 bases and J 7 bases, with 23 bases left between them. From germline, CDR1 is MNHNS and CDR2 SASEGT. The CDR3 totals 14 residues. CDR3 coding DNA: TGTGCCACCTCTGTTGCCTCGGGATTCGGGGAGCAGTACTTC. This codes for CATSVASGFGEQYF.

J is TRBJ1-5 and V is TRBV21-1. TRBV21-1 is marked as a pseudogene. This CDR3 contains 15 residues. Written as DNA, the CDR3 is TGTGCCAGCAGCAAAGAAAATATCAGCAATCAGCCCCAGCATTTT. Its translation is CASSKENISNQPQHF.

V is TRBV10-2 and J is TRBJ1-2, with 7 bases aligning to TRBD1. Trimming cost V 1 base and J 5 bases; bases outside gene matches: 7. CDR1 and CDR2 (germline): WSHSY, SAAADI. The CDR3 extends over 15 amino acids. CDR3 region: CASSEYRGSRYGYTF. CDR3 nucleotides: TGCGCCAGCAGTGAGTACAGGGGCTCGAGATATGGCTACACCTTC.

DNA for the CDR3: TGTGCCTGGAAAGAACAGGGGGCACGGGGTCAGCCCCAGCATTTT. Its translation: CAWKEQGARGQPQHF. The rearrangement links TRBV30 to TRBJ1-5, with 9 bases fitting TRBD1. The CDR3 spans 15 residues. Trimming took 4 bases from V and 6 from J; bases not matched to a gene: 10. CDR1 is GTSNPN, CDR2 SVGIG, per germline (reference sequence).

Concerning this clone itself: The sample contains more than one DNA sequence encoding this CDR3. The rearrangement links TRBV5-1 to TRBJ2-5, with TRBD2 identical over 10 bases. V dropped 0 bases and J dropped 5; count of bases not matched to a gene: 7. This CDR3 has 16 amino acids. From germline, CDR1 is SGHRS and CDR2 YFSETQ. CDR3 residues: CASSLEVAGGWETQYF. The CDR3 DNA sequence: TGCGCCAGCAGCTTGGAGGTAGCGGGGGGTTGGGAGACCCAGTACTTC.

J is TRBJ2-3 and V is TRBV9; D gene uncertain. The V end lost 3 bases, the J end lost 2 bases, and 13 bases lay between the germline ends. Germline CDR1 is SGDLS and CDR2 is YYNGEE. The CDR3 spans 15 residues. DNA of the CDR3: TGTGCCAGCAGCGCCGCGAGAACGGACACAGATACGCAGTATTTT. Translated, it gives CASSAARTDTDTQYF.

This chain connects TRBV2 to TRBJ2-3; 8 bases fit TRBD1. J gave up 4 bases and V 10 bases, and 10 bases lay outside the gene matches. Germline loops: CDR1 SNHLY, CDR2 FYNNEI. The CDR3 has 14 amino acids. This chain's CDR3 is CAKGQVVGADTQYF. The CDR3 nucleotides are TGTGCCAAGGGACAGGTAGTAGGAGCAGATACGCAGTATTTT.

The chain employs TRBV2 and TRBJ1-1, with a weak D call TRBD1 (6 bases). The CDR3 spans 14 residues. The V and J ends lost 8 bases and 3 bases respectively, with 16 bases between them. Per the germline V gene, CDR1 is SNHLY and CDR2 is FYNNEI. CDR3 region: CASLGGGRDTEAFF. For the CDR3, the DNA is TGTGCCAGCCTCGGGGGCGGCAGGGACACTGAAGCTTTCTTT.

The genes are TRBV5-1 and TRBJ2-5; the match to TRBD1 covers 10 bases. Germline values: CDR1 SGHRS, CDR2 YFSETQ. This CDR3 has 13 residues. The ends lost 2 bases at V and 11 bases at J; junction bases unmatched: 6. The CDR3 region has the DNA TGCGCCAGCAGCTTAGGGACAGGGGCTTCGCAGTACTTC. This encodes CASSLGTGASQYF.

The chain recombines TRBV19 with TRBJ1-2, with D unresolved. The ends were cut back, 4 bases at V and 4 bases at J, with 7 bases in the middle. There are 12 residues in the CDR3. CDR1 is LNHDA and CDR2 is SQIVND in the germline V gene (reference sequence). The CDR3 spells CASSKLGYGYTF. In DNA, the CDR3 is TGTGCCAGTAGTAAACTGGGCTATGGCTACACCTTC.

The chain joins TRBV19 to TRBJ2-5; D is tentatively TRBD1 or TRBD2 (5 bases each). V was trimmed by 0 bases and J by 4 bases, leaving 15 bases between them. CDR1 and CDR2 (germline): LNHDA, SQIVND (reference sequence). The CDR3 loop spans 16 amino acids. CDR3 DNA sequence: TGTGCCAGTAGTATAGATCGGGATAGTAGGGGAGAGACCCAGTACTTC. Translation gives CASSIDRDSRGETQYF.

The table lists this clone with a count of one. The chain employs TRBV18 and TRBJ2-7; D might be TRBD1 or TRBD2, each matching 5 bases. CDR1 and CDR2 from the germline V gene are KGHSH and LQKENI. V lost 6 bases and J 6 bases, leaving 12 bases between the germline ends. This CDR3 region has 12 residues. The CDR3: CASSRDSGEQYF. The CDR3, as DNA: TGTGCCAGCTCTCGCGACAGCGGCGAGCAGTACTTC.

This chain connects TRBV7-2 to TRBJ1-3; unclear D gene. V lost 5 bases and J 0 bases, leaving 8 bases between the germline ends. The CDR3 is 14 residues long. Germline assignment: CDR1 SGHTA and CDR2 FQGNSA. CDR3 DNA sequence: TGTGCCAGCAGCAGCTTATTCTCTGGAAACACCATATATTTT. This codes for CASSSLFSGNTIYF.

This sequence joins TRBV4-1 and TRBJ2-7, with TRBD1 identical over 8 bases. CDR3 length equals 14 residues. After removal of 4 bases from V and 3 bases from J, the junction contained 5 bases not matched to a gene. Looked up from germline, CDR1 is MGHRA and CDR2 is YSYEKL. CDR3 amino acids: CASSPGQVGYEQYF. The DNA for the CDR3 is TGCGCCAGCAGCCCGGGACAGGTTGGCTACGAGCAGTACTTC.

CDR3 coding DNA: TGTGCCAGCAGCTTATTTTCCCCGTACAATGAGCAGTTCTTC. Its translation: CASSLFSPYNEQFF. The chain joins TRBV7-2 to TRBJ2-1; D gene unclear. Trimming took off 2 bases at V and 4 bases at J, with 9 bases between the two ends. Germline V lookup: CDR1 SGHTA, CDR2 FQGNSA. The CDR3 extends over 14 amino acids.

The chain combines TRBV9 with TRBJ2-3; 14 bases fit TRBD2. Germline values: CDR1 SGDLS, CDR2 YYNGEE. V was pared by 4 bases and J by 7 bases, with 11 bases of the junction left unmatched. The CDR3 runs 17 residues. The CDR3 DNA reads TGTGCCAGCAGCAGGGGACTAGCGGGAGCACCGAACCATACGCAGTATTTT. This translates into CASSRGLAGAPNHTQYF.

The V and J genes are TRBV7-2 and TRBJ2-1; the D gene is possibly TRBD2 (6 bases). The V end was cut by 2 bases, the J end by 7 bases, with 12 bases between. This CDR3 contains 14 residues. CDR1 SGHTA and CDR2 FQGNSA come from the germline V gene. CDR3 region: CASSLPPGRNEQFF. CDR3 nucleotides: TGTGCCAGCAGCTTACCTCCAGGGAGGAATGAGCAGTTCTTC.

The chain joins TRBV5-1 to TRBJ2-5; TRBD2 agrees at 8 bases. The germline CDR1 and CDR2 sequences are SGHRS and YFSETQ. The V segment lost 1 base and the J segment 4 bases; nucleotides outside the gene matches: 15. The CDR3 covers 18 residues. For the CDR3, the DNA is TGCGCCAGCAGCTTGAAAAACAGAGCGGGAGTGGGTGTAGAGACCCAGTACTTC. Translation gives CASSLKNRAGVGVETQYF.

The V call is TRBV5-1, the J call TRBJ1-1; no firm D call. The length of the CDR3 is 13 residues. Germline loops: CDR1 SGHRS, CDR2 YFSETQ. Between the trimmed V and J ends, which lost 0 bases and 0 bases, there was a span of 3 bases. The CDR3 DNA reads TGCGCCAGCAGCTTGGACCTGAACACTGAAGCTTTCTTT. Encoded protein: CASSLDLNTEAFF.